The 12 T cell receptor beta chains below come from one sample, sequenced in a study of blood T cell repertoires in COVID-19. Using immunoSEQ multiplex PCR, the repertoire was profiled, and TCRdb retains in-frame clones only, with some absent. The table includes approximately 210,000 clones, over 75% detected once. The sample comprised peripheral blood. These receptors were obtained from a woman between 40 and 50 years old with acute or convalescent COVID-19.

This clone was counted a few times. The chain links TRBV7-8 to TRBJ2-2; 11 bases are shared with TRBD2. The CDR3 length is 15 residues. Trimming removed 5 bases from V and 3 bases from J; junction bases left unmatched: 2. Germline V gives CDR1 SGHVS, CDR2 FQNEAQ. The CDR3 here is CASSPGLADTGELFF. CDR3 DNA sequence: TGTGCCAGCAGCCCGGGACTAGCGGACACCGGGGAGCTGTTTTTT.

This chain links TRBV4-2 with TRBJ1-1; weak D call: TRBD1 (5 bases). CDR3 length: 16 amino acids. V shed 0 bases and J shed 7 bases, with 18 bases lying between them. Looked up from germline, CDR1 is LGHNA and CDR2 is YNFKEQ. CDR3 residues: CASSQEGASRNGEAFF. Here the CDR3 DNA reads TGTGCCAGCAGCCAAGAAGGGGCGAGTAGAAACGGTGAAGCTTTCTTT.

The chain joins TRBV7-9 to TRBJ1-1; D possibly corresponds to TRBD1 (5 bases). The length of the CDR3 is 15 residues. The germline V gene encodes CDR1 SEHNR and CDR2 FQNEAQ (reference sequence). The ends were cut back, 5 bases at V and 6 bases at J, with 19 bases in the middle. The CDR3 loop is CASSLYRDLGAEAFF. The DNA for the CDR3 is TGTGCCAGCAGCCTCTACCGGGACTTGGGCGCTGAAGCTTTCTTT.

This sequence joins TRBV6-5 and TRBJ2-1, with TRBD1 identical over 8 bases. The CDR3 runs to 16 residues. The V gene end was trimmed by 2 bases and the J gene end by 8 bases; junction bases not matched to a gene: 11. The germline gives CDR1 MNHEY, CDR2 SVGAGI. The CDR3 DNA follows: TGTGCCAGCAGTTACGCATCCATGACAGGGGCGGATGAGCAGTTCTTC. It codes for CASSYASMTGADEQFF.

The chain carries TRBV27 and TRBJ1-6; 8 bases match TRBD1. CDR1 is MNHEY, CDR2 SMNVEV, per germline (reference sequence). This CDR3 comprises 16 residues. The junction had 10 bases not matched to a gene; V was cut back by 6 bases and J by 6 bases. The CDR3 coding sequence is TGTGCCAGCAGGGCCCCCACCAGGGGGCTTAATTCACCCCTCCACTTT. Residues: CASRAPTRGLNSPLHF.

The chain has TRBV29-1 and TRBJ2-5; 9 nucleotides align to TRBD2. Germline loops: CDR1 SQVTM, CDR2 ANQGSEA. Trimming cost V 1 base and J 4 bases; bases outside gene matches: 1. This CDR3 has 13 residues. Here the CDR3 reads CSVEGGGAETQYF. The CDR3 region has the DNA TGCAGCGTTGAAGGCGGGGGGGCAGAGACCCAGTACTTC.

The chain carries TRBV5-1 and TRBJ2-2; 7 nucleotides match TRBD1. J lost 2 bases, V lost 5 bases, and 3 bases had no gene match. The germline V gene has CDR1 SGHRS and CDR2 YFSETQ. The CDR3 spans 14 residues. CDR3 in DNA: TGCGCCAGCAGGGGACAGATTAACACCGGGGAGCTGTTTTTT. Translation gives CASRGQINTGELFF. The full variable domain, with the rest looked up from reference TRBV5-1 and TRBJ2-2, is KAGVTQTPRYLIKTRGQQVTLSCSPISGHRSVSWYQQTPGQGLQFLFEYFSETQRNKGNFPGRFSGRQFSNSRSEMNVSTLELGDSALYLCASRGQINTGELFFGEGSRLTVL.

J is TRBJ1-2 and V is TRBV15; D possibly corresponds to TRBD1 (6 bases). The CDR3 loop spans 16 amino acids. Trimming left V 1 base short and J 4 bases short, with 16 bases between. CDR1 is LNHNV and CDR2 is YYDKDF in the germline V gene (reference sequence). The CDR3 DNA reads as TGTGCCACCAGCAGAGGCCGTCAGGACAGTCTCTATGGCTACACCTTC. As protein: CATSRGRQDSLYGYTF. The variable domain in full, completed from reference TRBV15 and TRBJ1-2, reads DAMVIQNPRYQVTQFGKPVTLSCSQTLNHNVMYWYQQKSSQAPKLLFHYYDKDFNNEADTPDNFQSRRPNTSFCFLDIRSPGLGDTAMYLCATSRGRQDSLYGYTFGSGTRLTVV.

This clone appeared a single time. V is TRBV30 and J is TRBJ1-5, with D perhaps matching TRBD1 (6 bases). The CDR3 is made up of 20 amino acids. CDR1 GTSNPN and CDR2 SVGIG come from the germline V gene (reference sequence). V dropped 2 bases and J dropped 0 bases, with 26 bases sitting between them. CDR3 bases: TGTGCCTGGAGTACAGGGTCTCAGCCCTTCCCGGGCTATAGCAATCAGCCCCAGCATTTT. Protein sequence: CAWSTGSQPFPGYSNQPQHF.

This chain links TRBV6-5 with TRBJ2-2; possible D gene TRBD1, 7 bases. The CDR3 is 13 amino acids. Germline V gene lookup returns CDR1 MNHEY and CDR2 SVGAGI. V lost 8 bases and J 6 bases, leaving 13 bases between the germline ends. The CDR3 loop reads CASYQGEAGELFF. The DNA for the CDR3 is TGTGCCAGCTATCAGGGGGAGGCCGGGGAGCTGTTTTTT.

The V and J genes are TRBV2 and TRBJ1-4, with 10 bases identical to TRBD1. Germline V lookup: CDR1 SNHLY, CDR2 FYNNEI. V dropped 4 bases and J dropped 6; count of bases not matched to a gene: 11. The CDR3 has 17 residues. The CDR3 protein is CASSAGQGPRGHEKLFF. In nucleotides, the CDR3 is TGTGCCAGCAGTGCGGGACAGGGGCCGCGGGGGCATGAAAAACTGTTTTTT. The entire variable domain, with the rest obtained from reference TRBV2 and TRBJ1-4, is as follows: EPEVTQTPSHQVTQMGQEVILRCVPISNHLYFYWYRQILGQKVEFLVSFYNNEISEKSEIFDDQFSVERPDGSNFTLKIRSTKLEDSAMYFCASSAGQGPRGHEKLFFGSGTQLSVL.

V and J are TRBV2 and TRBJ1-2; TRBD1 matches at 12 bases. From germline, CDR1 is SNHLY and CDR2 FYNNEI. The CDR3 length is 16 residues. The trim removed 7 bases at V and 2 bases at J, leaving 8 bases unmatched. The CDR3 nucleotides are TGTGCCAGCACCCAGCCGGGACAGGGGGCCAACTATGGCTACACCTTC. Amino acids: CASTQPGQGANYGYTF.